This entry lists 28 T cell receptor beta chains sequenced from one sample in a study of cytomegalovirus exposure and HLA in healthy donors. The PCR had 60 Vbeta and 13 Jbeta primers. Sequencing was performed with immunoSEQ multiplex PCR; in TCRdb, only in-frame clones are kept and a portion is missing. Of roughly 100,000 clones detected, over 70% appear once; the ten largest clones hold 5.6%. The sequenced material came from PBMCs. The receptors originated from a male donor in good health and CMV-seronegative.

This clone was seen once. The chain employs TRBV27 and TRBJ1-6, with 8 bases fitting TRBD1. V lost 6 bases, J lost 3 bases, and 4 bases stayed unmatched. CDR1 and CDR2 (germline): MNHEY, SMNVEV (reference sequence). The CDR3 totals 15 residues. In DNA form, the CDR3 reads TGTGCCAGCAGCCCTGGGACAGGCTATAATTCACCCCTCCACTTT. Amino acids: CASSPGTGYNSPLHF.

The V gene is TRBV6-1, the J gene TRBJ2-7, with TRBD1 identical over 10 bases. V shed 6 bases and J 5 bases; nucleotides not matched to a gene: 4. The germline gives CDR1 MNHNS, CDR2 SASEGT. This CDR3 contains 13 residues. CDR3 protein: CASRRQGADEQYF. For the CDR3, the DNA is TGTGCCAGCAGAAGACAGGGGGCGGACGAGCAGTACTTC.

V and J are TRBV30 and TRBJ1-2; the D gene is possibly TRBD1 (6 bases). Per germline, CDR1 GTSNPN and CDR2 SVGIG (reference sequence). With 0 bases removed from V and 4 bases from J, the gap between germline ends came to 18 bases. CDR3 length: 16 residues. The CDR3 DNA is TGTGCCTGGAGTGTATCGGGGCTAGGGGGTTCCTATGGCTACACCTTC. Its protein is CAWSVSGLGGSYGYTF.

The J gene is TRBJ1-5, the V gene TRBV2; 8 bases fit TRBD1. The CDR3 length is 14 residues. Per germline, CDR1 SNHLY and CDR2 FYNNEI. V trimming: 3 bases; J trimming: 6 bases; junction bases outside the gene matches: 4. The chain's CDR3 is CASSDRGRGQPQHF. In nucleotides, the CDR3 is TGTGCCAGCAGTGACAGGGGGCGAGGTCAGCCCCAGCATTTT.

This clone was found a few times. The chain is built from TRBV6-1 and TRBJ1-1, with D uncertain. The ends were cut back, 3 bases at V and 5 bases at J, with 13 bases in the middle. CDR3 length: 14 residues. Germline V lookup: CDR1 MNHNS, CDR2 SASEGT. Here the CDR3 reads CASSDEGSRTEAFF. The CDR3 nucleotides read TGTGCCAGCAGTGACGAGGGATCACGAACTGAAGCTTTCTTT.

This clone was detected only once. The chain combines TRBV19 with TRBJ2-5; D not resolved. V was clipped by 3 bases and J by 5 bases, with 10 bases between them. Germline CDR1 is LNHDA and CDR2 is SQIVND (reference sequence). The CDR3 sequence is 13 residues long. CDR3: CASSIVEWETQYF. The CDR3 DNA sequence: TGTGCCAGTAGTATTGTAGAGTGGGAGACCCAGTACTTC.

The V call is TRBV23-1, the J call TRBJ2-7; 9 bases match TRBD1. TRBV23-1 is annotated as an ORF whose role is uncertain. The CDR3 runs 19 residues. Trimming took 3 bases from V and 0 from J; bases not matched to a gene: 15. The CDR3 bases are TGCGCCAGCAGTCATCGTGCAGAGGAGGACAGGGGACTCTCCTACGAGCAGTACTTC. This translates into CASSHRAEEDRGLSYEQYF.

The chain joins TRBV6-5 to TRBJ2-5, with D maybe TRBD2 (5 bases). The DNA matches TRBJ2-7 better at its end, which makes the J call doubtful. Germline lookup yields CDR1 MNHEY and CDR2 SVGAGI. The CDR3 runs to 15 residues. CDR3 amino acids: CASSYRTPQAYEQYF. The CDR3 nucleotides read TGTGCCAGCAGTTACAGGACTCCGCAGGCCTACGAGCAGTACTTC.

This chain uses TRBV7-6 with TRBJ2-1, with TRBD2 matching 7 bases. V shed 3 bases, J shed 5 bases, and the junction held 10 bases outside the gene matches. Germline V gene data show CDR1 as SGHVS and CDR2 as FNYEAQ. The CDR3 has 16 amino acids. CDR3 protein: CASSFGGRLADNEQFF. In nucleotides, the CDR3 is TGTGCCAGCAGCTTCGGTGGGAGGCTAGCGGACAATGAGCAGTTCTTC.

The chain recombines TRBV19 with TRBJ2-3, with a possible D match to TRBD2 (6 bases). Trimming pared 1 base from V and 10 bases from J, leaving 18 bases between. Germline V gene data show CDR1 as LNHDA and CDR2 as SQIVND (reference sequence). This CDR3 spans 15 amino acids. The CDR3 sequence: CASSIGGSGVRSQYF. Written as DNA, the CDR3 is TGTGCCAGTAGTATAGGAGGTAGCGGTGTGCGCTCGCAGTATTTT.

The rearrangement joins TRBV21-1 to TRBJ2-7; the table assigns TRBD1, which was not confirmed against the DNA. TRBV21-1 is a pseudogene segment. The CDR3 runs to 16 residues. The CDR3 bases are TGTGCCAGCAGCAAAGGGCTAATAGGACAGTCCTACGAGCAGTACTTC. Protein: CASSKGLIGQSYEQYF.

V and J are TRBV5-1 and TRBJ1-4, with a possible D match to TRBD1 (5 bases). Deletions cut 4 bases from V and 5 bases from J, with 12 bases between. Germline lookup yields CDR1 SGHRS and CDR2 YFSETQ. The CDR3 contains 14 residues. This chain's CDR3 is CASSARGGNEKLFF. In nucleotides, the CDR3 is TGCGCCAGCAGCGCCCGGGGGGGAAATGAAAAACTGTTTTTT.

The chain couples TRBV28 to TRBJ1-1; D is uncertain. This CDR3 region has 14 residues. Trimming took off 5 bases at V and 7 bases at J, with 17 bases between the two ends. The germline V gene encodes CDR1 MDHEN and CDR2 SYDVKM. The CDR3 reads CASSKPSGSVEAFF. The DNA of the CDR3 is TGTGCCAGCAGTAAACCGTCGGGTTCCGTTGAAGCTTTCTTT.

This rearrangement joins TRBV5-6 to TRBJ1-1, with no clear D. V lost 4 bases to trimming and J lost 4 bases, with 17 bases between them. CDR3 size: 15 residues. Germline V lookup: CDR1 SGHDT, CDR2 YYEEEE. As DNA, the CDR3 is TGTGCCAGCAGCCCTCAGCAGTTTTCGGGCACTGAAGCTTTCTTT. Its translation is CASSPQQFSGTEAFF.

This sequence joins TRBV15 and TRBJ2-3; D not resolved. Per the germline V gene, CDR1 is LNHNV and CDR2 is YYDKDF (reference sequence). V lost 1 base and J lost 4, with 3 bases in between. The CDR3 loop spans 12 amino acids. The CDR3 sequence: CATSRAADTQYF. The CDR3 bases are TGTGCCACCAGCAGAGCGGCAGATACGCAGTATTTT.

The rearrangement joins TRBV7-6 to TRBJ2-7; 10 bases are shared with TRBD1. The CDR3 totals 13 residues. From germline, CDR1 is SGHVS and CDR2 FNYEAQ. V was clipped by 5 bases and J by 7 bases; unmatched bases: 5. The CDR3 DNA reads as TGTGCCAGCAGCCAGGGACAGGGGTGGGAGCAGTACTTC. Its protein product is CASSQGQGWEQYF.

The V call is TRBV4-1, the J call TRBJ2-5, with 13 nucleotides matching TRBD2. CDR3 length: 17 amino acids. CDR1 is MGHRA and CDR2 is YSYEKL in the germline V gene. V lost 3 bases, J lost 3 bases, and 7 bases stayed unmatched. The CDR3 nucleotides are TGCGCCAGCAGCCAGTCGAAAGGACTAGCGGGAGAAGAGACCCAGTACTTC. Translated, it gives CASSQSKGLAGEETQYF.

The V and J genes are TRBV30 and TRBJ1-2; 7 bases are a match to TRBD1. This CDR3 region has 13 residues. The germline V gene has CDR1 GTSNPN and CDR2 SVGIG (reference sequence). Losses at the gene ends were 2 bases for V and 11 bases for J; bases not matched to a gene: 11. The CDR3 region has the DNA TGTGCCTGGAGTTCATCGACAGGGATTGTTTACACCTTC. Its protein is CAWSSSTGIVYTF. Filled out from reference TRBV30 and TRBJ1-2, the complete variable domain reads SQTIHQWPATLVQPVGSPLSLECTVEGTSNPNLYWYRQAAGRGLQLLFYSVGIGQISSEVPQNLSASRPQDRQFILSSKKLLLSDSGFYLCAWSSSTGIVYTFGSGTRLTVV.

V usage is TRBV6-1 and J usage is TRBJ2-7; 9 bases agree with TRBD1. With 1 base clipped from V and 3 bases from J, the junction kept 1 base outside the gene matches. Germline V gene lookup returns CDR1 MNHNS and CDR2 SASEGT. The CDR3 has 14 amino acids. Here the CDR3 DNA reads TGTGCCAGCAGTGAAGGGGACAGGGTCTACGAGCAGTACTTC. This encodes CASSEGDRVYEQYF.

The chain uses TRBV27 and TRBJ1-5, with TRBD1 matching over 8 bases. The V segment lost 2 bases and the J segment 5 bases; nucleotides outside the gene matches: 2. Germline V gene sequence: CDR1 MNHEY, CDR2 SMNVEV (reference sequence). There are 14 residues in the CDR3. The CDR3 coding sequence is TGTGCCAGCAGTTTAATGACAGGGGATCAGCCCCAGCATTTT. Encoded protein: CASSLMTGDQPQHF.

This chain joins TRBV5-5 and TRBJ2-5; TRBD1 is a possible D gene (7 bases). The CDR3 is made up of 14 amino acids. V shed 4 bases and J shed 5 bases, with 15 bases lying between them. The germline V gene encodes CDR1 SGHKS and CDR2 YYEKEE (reference sequence). This CDR3 reads CASSIQQGRETQYF. The CDR3 DNA is TGTGCCAGCAGCATCCAACAGGGGAGGGAGACCCAGTACTTC.

V gene TRBV7-9 combines with J gene TRBJ1-1, with D unresolved. The CDR3 is made up of 16 amino acids. CDR1 is SEHNR and CDR2 is FQNEAQ in the germline V gene (reference sequence). V lost 5 bases, J lost 1 base, and 17 bases lay in between. The CDR3 DNA follows: TGTGCCAGCAGCCCCTATGCCGGCAGGCAGAACACTGAAGCTTTCTTT. Protein sequence: CASSPYAGRQNTEAFF. Complete variable domain (other parts from reference TRBV7-9 and TRBJ1-1): DTGVSQNPRHKITKRGQNVTFRCDPISEHNRLYWYRQTLGQGPEFLTYFQNEAQLEKSRLLSDRFSAERPKGSFSTLEIQRTEQGDSAMYLCASSPYAGRQNTEAFFGQGTRLTVV.

The chain is built from TRBV6-1 and TRBJ2-7; 7 bases map to TRBD2. Germline lookup yields CDR1 MNHNS and CDR2 SASEGT. The CDR3 covers 15 residues. Germline trimming cut 3 bases from V and 5 bases from J; bases unmatched to any gene: 10. The CDR3 is CASSDSQAGADEQYF. The CDR3 nucleotides read TGTGCCAGCAGTGACTCCCAGGCGGGAGCCGACGAGCAGTACTTC.

The chain links TRBV7-9 to TRBJ1-2; 10 bases match TRBD1. Germline V gives CDR1 SEHNR, CDR2 FQNEAQ (reference sequence). Trimming at V came to 4 bases and at J to 3 bases, leaving 5 bases not matched to a gene. The CDR3 extends over 15 amino acids. This CDR3 is CASSSGQGRYYGYTF. The CDR3 DNA reads as TGTGCCAGCAGCTCGGGACAGGGGCGCTACTATGGCTACACCTTC.

The chain employs TRBV10-3 and TRBJ2-1; the D gene is possibly TRBD2 (6 bases). With 6 bases removed from V and 5 bases from J, the gap between germline ends came to 14 bases. CDR1 ENHRY and CDR2 SYGVKD come from the germline V gene. This CDR3 is 14 amino acids long. CDR3: CAIRGEVPDNEQFF. As DNA, the CDR3 is TGTGCCATCAGGGGGGAGGTACCTGACAATGAGCAGTTCTTC.

This clone came up once. This chain connects TRBV5-1 to TRBJ2-7, with 10 bases lining up with TRBD1. CDR1 is SGHRS and CDR2 is YFSETQ in the germline V gene. Trimming cost V 7 bases and J 2 bases; bases outside gene matches: 15. This CDR3 has 17 residues. The DNA for the CDR3 is TGCGCCAGCCGGAGGGGTTATGACAGGGGGCTGGCCTACGAGCAGTACTTC. Its translation is CASRRGYDRGLAYEQYF. The full variable domain, with the rest looked up from reference TRBV5-1 and TRBJ2-7, is KAGVTQTPRYLIKTRGQQVTLSCSPISGHRSVSWYQQTPGQGLQFLFEYFSETQRNKGNFPGRFSGRQFSNSRSEMNVSTLELGDSALYLCASRRGYDRGLAYEQYFGPGTRLTVT.

The chain has TRBV4-1 and TRBJ2-7; D is unclear. Between the trimmed V and J ends, which lost 0 bases and 4 bases, there was a span of 7 bases. The germline V gene has CDR1 MGHRA and CDR2 YSYEKL. The CDR3 has 13 residues. The CDR3 loop is CASSQDIRYEQYF. Written as DNA, the CDR3 is TGCGCCAGCAGCCAAGACATTCGGTACGAGCAGTACTTC.

The gene calls are TRBV5-1 and TRBJ2-7; 8 nucleotides line up with TRBD1. The CDR3 extends over 14 amino acids. Germline-derived CDR1 and CDR2 are SGHRS and YFSETQ. With 1 base clipped from V and 7 bases from J, the junction kept 7 bases outside the gene matches. The CDR3 spells CASSLLQGAGEQYF. CDR3 DNA sequence: TGCGCCAGCAGCTTGTTGCAGGGGGCGGGGGAGCAGTACTTC.